This entry lists 11 T cell receptor beta chains sequenced from one sample in a study of T cell clones after liver transplantation. TCRdb's copy holds only in-frame clones and misses some; the assay was immunoSEQ multiplex PCR. The sample yields tens of thousands of clones, 70% to 80% seen once. Source: CD4+ T cells from blood, taken at the approximately 15-month timepoint. The receptors shown here come from a human patient who received a liver transplant. Some T cells may trace back to the graft donor.

In its sample, this clone is medium-sized. This chain connects TRBV10-2 to TRBJ1-6; D gene uncertain. CDR1 and CDR2 from the germline V gene are WSHSY and SAAADI. The CDR3 has 13 amino acids. V shed 9 bases and J shed 6 bases, with 12 bases lying between them. The CDR3 loop reads CASCEIGNSPLHF. DNA for the CDR3: TGCGCCAGTTGTGAAATCGGTAATTCACCCCTCCACTTT.

V usage is TRBV15 and J usage is TRBJ2-7, with no clear D. Between the trimmed V and J ends, which lost 0 bases and 1 base, there was a span of 4 bases. The CDR3 has 13 amino acids. Germline-derived CDR1 and CDR2 are LNHNV and YYDKDF (reference sequence). In DNA form, the CDR3 reads TGTGCCACCAGCAGAGATTTGTCCTACGAGCAGTACTTC. This translates into CATSRDLSYEQYF.

The genes are TRBV5-8 and TRBJ1-4; D unclear. V was cut by 3 bases and J by 5 bases, with 11 bases left in between. The CDR3 spans 14 residues. Per the germline V gene, CDR1 is SGHTS and CDR2 is YDEGEE. The CDR3 DNA reads TGTGCCAGCAGCTCGCTGGACGGGAATGAAAAACTGTTTTTT. Translating gives CASSSLDGNEKLFF.

The CDR3 protein is CASSPPSSGNTIYF. The DNA of the CDR3 is TGTGCCAGCAGTCCTCCTAGCTCTGGAAACACCATATATTTT. The V gene is TRBV6-5, the J gene TRBJ1-3; D unclear. The V end lost 5 bases, the J end lost 0 bases, and 8 bases lay between the germline ends. Germline values: CDR1 MNHEY, CDR2 SVGAGI. CDR3 size: 14 residues.

This chain connects TRBV7-6 to TRBJ1-1; 8 nucleotides align to TRBD1. Losses at the gene ends were 1 base for V and 7 bases for J; bases not matched to a gene: 8. The CDR3 runs 15 residues. Germline V gene sequence: CDR1 SGHVS, CDR2 FNYEAQ. CDR3 residues: CASSLDDRGRDEAFF. CDR3 nucleotides: TGTGCCAGCAGCTTAGATGACAGGGGACGGGATGAAGCTTTCTTT.

This chain links TRBV4-3 with TRBJ2-1; TRBD2 matches at 8 bases. J gave up 11 bases and V 3 bases, and 12 bases lay outside the gene matches. Germline CDR1 LGHNA, CDR2 YSLEER. This CDR3 comprises 15 residues. CDR3 DNA sequence: TGCGCCAGCAGCCAGGCGGGAGGAGCCGACGGGAAGCAGTTCTTC. Protein sequence: CASSQAGGADGKQFF.

The genes are TRBV7-9 and TRBJ2-5; 9 bases align to TRBD1. Germline loops: CDR1 SEHNR, CDR2 FQNEAQ (reference sequence). The V and J ends lost 6 bases and 1 base, in that order; junction bases with no gene match: 3. This CDR3 spans 14 amino acids. The CDR3 nucleotides read TGTGCCAGCAGTCAGACAGGGGGCCAAGAGACCCAGTACTTC. Its protein product is CASSQTGGQETQYF.

The chain joins TRBV4-2 to TRBJ1-2, with D possibly TRBD1 on 5 matching bases. Germline values: CDR1 LGHNA, CDR2 YNFKEQ. CDR3 length: 16 residues. Trimming removed 0 bases from V and 2 bases from J, with 13 bases in between. The CDR3 spells CASSQDQGPLNYGYTF. CDR3 nucleotides: TGTGCCAGCAGCCAAGACCAGGGACCCCTGAACTATGGCTACACCTTC.

This clone appeared once. V and J are TRBV7-6 and TRBJ2-1, with D perhaps being TRBD1 or TRBD2 (7 bases each). Germline V gene data show CDR1 as SGHVS and CDR2 as FNYEAQ. The CDR3 spans 15 residues. V was pared by 5 bases and J by 9 bases, with 20 bases between. The CDR3 spells CASSKTGAGVGEQFF. The CDR3 nucleotides read TGTGCCAGCAGCAAAACAGGGGCGGGGGTCGGTGAGCAGTTCTTC.

The chain has TRBV29-1 and TRBJ2-7; 8 bases align to TRBD1. Germline trimming cut 7 bases from V and 0 bases from J; bases unmatched to any gene: 5. The germline CDR1 and CDR2 sequences are SQVTM and ANQGSEA. This CDR3 spans 13 amino acids. The CDR3 coding sequence is TGCAGCGGCCGTGGGACAGGCTCCTACGAGCAGTACTTC. This translates into CSGRGTGSYEQYF.

V is TRBV15 and J is TRBJ2-7, with unresolved D. Trimming removed 2 bases from V and 0 bases from J, with 11 bases in between. Germline loops: CDR1 LNHNV, CDR2 YYDKDF (reference sequence). This CDR3 spans 15 amino acids. The CDR3 bases are TGTGCCACCAGCAGACCCCTCTATAACTCCTACGAGCAGTACGTC. Amino acids: CATSRPLYNSYEQYV.